The sequence of this TCR beta chain was determined in a study of OX40 agonist ivuxolimab in advanced cancers. Using immunoSEQ multiplex PCR, the repertoire was profiled, and TCRdb retains in-frame clones only, with some absent. The data contain 50,000 to 65,000 clones, approximately 86% of them seen just once; the ten biggest clones take up around 0.6%. V lost 0 bases, J lost 0 bases, and 15 bases lay in between. From germline, CDR1 is GTSNPN and CDR2 SVGIG (reference sequence). The CDR3 is 17 amino acids. Sequenced material: CD4+ or CD8+ T cells sorted from blood, taken in a trial of the OX40 agonist ivuxolimab. The receptor was isolated from an adult with an advanced solid tumor such as melanoma, head and neck, liver or kidney cancer. The gene calls are TRBV30 and TRBJ1-5; weak D call: TRBD1 (5 bases). The CDR3 DNA is TGTGCCTGGAGTGTTTCCTCCGGGGGGAATAGCAATCAGCCCCAGCATTTT. Translation gives CAWSVSSGGNSNQPQHF.